Reported below is one T cell receptor (beta chain). The antigen is not known. The data were taken from a study of blood T cells in healthy people across ages. Next came a second PCR, run for about 7 to 12 cycles, which used a sample-barcoded 5' primer along with a J-beta primer mix. TCRdb analysed the 5' RACE reads with MiXCR anew, one entry per CDR3 protein. The table records 1.2 million to 1.5 million distinct CDR3 sequences, 59% of them present only once. Unmatched junction bases numbered 7, after V lost 3 bases and J lost 1 base. The CDR3 is made up of 16 amino acids. The study, taken as a whole, reports: Samples with more naive T cells showed higher observed beta diversity. Lack of knowledge of donor CMV status possibly confounded expanded clonotype changes. In older individuals, TCR beta diversity per million T cells was lower, falling roughly linearly with age. A conclusive naive versus antigen-experienced comparison was prevented by the unsorted PBMCs.

The TCR was taken from a man aged 18-30 years in good health. This sequence joins TRBV12-3 or TRBV12-4 and TRBJ2-5, with 8 nucleotides matching TRBD2. The material sequenced was blood. As DNA, the CDR3 is TGTGCCAGCAGTTTGGTCGGCGGGGGGCCCCAAGAGACCCAGTACTTC. The encoded protein is CASSLVGGGPQETQYF.